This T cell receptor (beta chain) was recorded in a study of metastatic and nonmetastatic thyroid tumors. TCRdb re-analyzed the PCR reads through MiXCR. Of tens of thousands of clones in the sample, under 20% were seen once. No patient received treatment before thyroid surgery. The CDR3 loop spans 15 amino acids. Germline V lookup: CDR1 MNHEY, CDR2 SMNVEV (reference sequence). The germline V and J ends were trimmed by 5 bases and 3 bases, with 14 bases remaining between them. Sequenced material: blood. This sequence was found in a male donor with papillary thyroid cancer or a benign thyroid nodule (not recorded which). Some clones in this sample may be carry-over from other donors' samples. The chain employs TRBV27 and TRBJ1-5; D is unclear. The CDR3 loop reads CASSGSPGNNQPQHF. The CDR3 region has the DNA TGTGCCAGCAGTGGCAGTCCGGGCAACAATCAGCCCCAGCATTTT.